Listed below are T cell receptor beta chains from one sample, sequenced in a study of cytomegalovirus exposure and HLA in healthy donors. The repertoire was sequenced with immunoSEQ multiplex PCR; TCRdb's copy has only in-frame clones and lacks some. The sample gives 95,000 to 150,000 clones, over 75% of which show up once; under 2.5% is in the top ten. The sequencing input was PBMCs. The receptors were sampled from a woman younger than 45 in good health and CMV-seronegative. CDR3s include the opening cysteine and the closing phenylalanine or tryptophan. The D gene is left open where the match is weak. Part of the rows lack a size; the others show once, few, many or a class for expanded clones.

V gene	J gene	clone size	D gene	CDR3 DNA	CDR3 protein
TRBV4-2	TRBJ1-5	NA	NA	TGTGCCAGCAGCCAAGATCAAGAACAGCATAGCAATCAGCCCCAGCATTTT	CASSQDQEQHSNQPQHF
TRBV19	TRBJ1-2	once	NA	TGTGCCAGTAGTATGCGCCCGACAGGCAACTATGGCTACACCTTC	CASSMRPTGNYGYTF
TRBV5-1	TRBJ2-1	NA	NA	TGCGCCAGCAGCTTGCTCGGGGGCTCCTACAATGAGCAGTTCTTC	CASSLLGGSYNEQFF
TRBV19	TRBJ1-5	few	NA	TGTGCCAGTAGTATAGCCCGCCAGACAATCAATCAGCCCCAGCATTTT	CASSIARQTINQPQHF
TRBV18	TRBJ2-5	NA	NA	TGTGCCAGCTCACCACTTCGGACAGAAGAGACCCAGTACTTC	CASSPLRTEETQYF
TRBV5-4	TRBJ1-6	NA	NA	TGTGCCAGCAGCTGGGGCAGGGGATATAGTAATTCACCCCTCCACTTT	CASSWGRGYSNSPLHF
TRBV7-6	TRBJ2-5	NA	TRBD2	TGTGCCAGCAGCTTAGCGACGCGTGGGAGGGCGGGGGAGACCCAGTACTTC	CASSLATRGRAGETQYF
TRBV19	TRBJ1-1	NA	NA	TGTGCCAGTAGTAATATTGGGGGGGACACTGAAGCTTTCTTT	CASSNIGGDTEAFF
TRBV7-9	TRBJ2-1	NA	TRBD2	TGTGCCAGCAGTACTAGCGGGGGGGCCTCGCATTATGAGCAGTTCTTC	CASSTSGGASHYEQFF
TRBV7-3	TRBJ1-6	NA	NA	TGTGCCAGCAGCAAGGAAGGGGCCTATAATTCACCCCTCCACTTT	CASSKEGAYNSPLHF
TRBV27	TRBJ1-1	NA	NA	TGTGCCAGCCACCAATTGGGCAGGAAGAACACTGAAGCTTTCTTT	CASHQLGRKNTEAFF